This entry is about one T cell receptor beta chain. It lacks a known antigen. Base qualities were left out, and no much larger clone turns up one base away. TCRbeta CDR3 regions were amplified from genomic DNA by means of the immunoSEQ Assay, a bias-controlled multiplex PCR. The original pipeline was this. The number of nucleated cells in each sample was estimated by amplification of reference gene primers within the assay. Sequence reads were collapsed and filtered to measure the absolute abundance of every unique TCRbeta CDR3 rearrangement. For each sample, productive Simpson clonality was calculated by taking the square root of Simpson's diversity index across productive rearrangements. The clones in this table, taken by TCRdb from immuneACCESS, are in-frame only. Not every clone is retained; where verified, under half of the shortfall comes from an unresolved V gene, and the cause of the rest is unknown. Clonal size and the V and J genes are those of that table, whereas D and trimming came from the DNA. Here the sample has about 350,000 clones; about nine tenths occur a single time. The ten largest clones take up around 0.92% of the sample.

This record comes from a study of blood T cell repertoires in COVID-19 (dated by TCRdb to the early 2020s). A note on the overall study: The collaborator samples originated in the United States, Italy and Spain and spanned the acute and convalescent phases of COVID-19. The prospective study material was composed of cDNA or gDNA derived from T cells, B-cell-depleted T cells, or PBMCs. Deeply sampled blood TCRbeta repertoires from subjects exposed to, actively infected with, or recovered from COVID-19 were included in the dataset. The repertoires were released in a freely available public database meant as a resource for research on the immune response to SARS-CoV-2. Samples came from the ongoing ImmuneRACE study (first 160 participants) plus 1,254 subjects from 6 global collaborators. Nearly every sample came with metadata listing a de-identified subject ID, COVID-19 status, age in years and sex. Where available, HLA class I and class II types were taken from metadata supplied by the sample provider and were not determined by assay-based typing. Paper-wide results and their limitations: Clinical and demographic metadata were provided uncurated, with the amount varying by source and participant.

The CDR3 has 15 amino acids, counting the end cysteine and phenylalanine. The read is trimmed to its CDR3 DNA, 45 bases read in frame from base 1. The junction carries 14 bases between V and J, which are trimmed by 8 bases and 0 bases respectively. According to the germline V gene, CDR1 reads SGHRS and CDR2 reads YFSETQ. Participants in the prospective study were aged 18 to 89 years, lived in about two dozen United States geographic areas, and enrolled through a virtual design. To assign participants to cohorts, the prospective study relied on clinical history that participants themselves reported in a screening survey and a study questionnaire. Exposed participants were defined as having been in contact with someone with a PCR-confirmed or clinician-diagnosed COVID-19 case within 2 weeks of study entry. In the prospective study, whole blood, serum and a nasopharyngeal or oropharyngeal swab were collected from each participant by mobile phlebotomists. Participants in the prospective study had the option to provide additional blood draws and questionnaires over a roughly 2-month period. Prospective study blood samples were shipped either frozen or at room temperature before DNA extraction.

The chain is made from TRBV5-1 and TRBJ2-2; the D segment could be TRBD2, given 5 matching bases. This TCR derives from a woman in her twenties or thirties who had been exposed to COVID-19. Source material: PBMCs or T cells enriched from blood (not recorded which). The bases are TGCGCCAGTTCAAAAGGTAGCGCGAACACCGGGGAGCTGTTTTTT. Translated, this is CASSKGSANTGELFF.